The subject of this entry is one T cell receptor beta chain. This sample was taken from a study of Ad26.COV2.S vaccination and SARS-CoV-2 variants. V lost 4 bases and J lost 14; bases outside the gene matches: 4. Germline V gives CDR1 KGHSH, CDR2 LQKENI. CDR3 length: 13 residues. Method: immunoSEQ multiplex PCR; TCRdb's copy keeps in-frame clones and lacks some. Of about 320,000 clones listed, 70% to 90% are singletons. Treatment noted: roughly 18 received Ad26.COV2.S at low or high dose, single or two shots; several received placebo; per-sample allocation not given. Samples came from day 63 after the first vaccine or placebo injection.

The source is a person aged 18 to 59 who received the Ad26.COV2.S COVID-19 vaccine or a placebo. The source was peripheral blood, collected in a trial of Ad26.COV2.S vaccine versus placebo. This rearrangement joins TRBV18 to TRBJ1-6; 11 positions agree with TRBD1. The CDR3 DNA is TGTGCCAGCTCACTGGGACAGGGGGAGGCCCTCCACTTT. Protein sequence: CASSLGQGEALHF.